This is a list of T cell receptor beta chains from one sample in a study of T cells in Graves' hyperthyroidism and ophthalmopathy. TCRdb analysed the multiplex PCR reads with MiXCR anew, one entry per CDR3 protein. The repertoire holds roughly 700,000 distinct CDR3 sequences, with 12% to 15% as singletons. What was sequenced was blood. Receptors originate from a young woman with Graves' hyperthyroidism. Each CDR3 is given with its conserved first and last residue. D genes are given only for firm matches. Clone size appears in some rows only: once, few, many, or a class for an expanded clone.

CDR3 protein: CSASYRGRSYEQYF
CDR3 DNA: TGCAGTGCTAGTTACAGGGGACGCTCCTACGAGCAGTACTTC
D gene: TRBD1
clone size: many
J gene: TRBJ2-7
V gene: TRBV20-1

CDR3 protein: CAAAQRAEGEQFF
CDR3 DNA: TGTGCCGCAGCCCAGCGGGCGGAGGGTGAGCAGTTCTTC
D gene: NA
clone size: NA
J gene: TRBJ2-1
V gene: TRBV6-1

CDR3 protein: CASSYEGARFGEQFF
CDR3 DNA: TGTGCCAGCAGTTACGAAGGGGCCCGTTTTGGGGAGCAGTTCTTC
D gene: NA
clone size: NA
J gene: TRBJ2-1
V gene: TRBV6-5

CDR3 protein: CASRASYNEQFF
CDR3 DNA: TGCGCCAGCAGGGCCTCCTACAATGAGCAGTTCTTC
D gene: NA
clone size: few
J gene: TRBJ2-1
V gene: TRBV10-2

CDR3 protein: CASSLEPRATGELFF
CDR3 DNA: TGCGCCAGCAGCTTGGAACCGCGGGCCACCGGGGAGCTGTTTTTT
D gene: NA
clone size: NA
J gene: TRBJ2-2
V gene: TRBV5-1

CDR3 protein: CARDRGQQTSGRAIGELFF
CDR3 DNA: TGTGCCCGGGATCGGGGACAGCAGACTAGCGGGAGGGCAATCGGGGAGCTGTTTTTT
D gene: TRBD2
clone size: NA
J gene: TRBJ2-2
V gene: TRBV30

CDR3 protein: CASSHLGTQYF
CDR3 DNA: TGCGCCAGCAGTCACCTAGGTACGCAGTATTTT
D gene: NA
clone size: few
J gene: TRBJ2-3
V gene: TRBV4-3

CDR3 protein: CASSSIRGNSYEQYF
CDR3 DNA: TGTGCCAGCAGCTCTATCAGGGGTAACTCCTACGAGCAGTACTTC
D gene: NA
clone size: many
J gene: TRBJ2-7
V gene: TRBV11-2

CDR3 protein: CASSIGPDIYEQFF
CDR3 DNA: TGTGCCAGTAGTATAGGGCCCGACATCTATGAGCAGTTCTTC
D gene: NA
clone size: NA
J gene: TRBJ2-1
V gene: TRBV19

CDR3 protein: CASSLKPAGTSFHEQYF
CDR3 DNA: TGTGCCAGCAGCTTAAAGCCCGCCGGGACTAGTTTCCACGAGCAGTACTTC
D gene: TRBD2
clone size: NA
J gene: TRBJ2-7
V gene: TRBV7-3

CDR3 protein: CAWNRGGNQPQHF
CDR3 DNA: TGTGCCTGGAACCGGGGGGGGAATCAGCCCCAGCATTTT
D gene: NA
clone size: NA
J gene: TRBJ1-5
V gene: TRBV30

CDR3 protein: CASGLGTGLRASGRTLQETQYF
CDR3 DNA: TGTGCTAGTGGTTTGGGAACAGGGCTTCGGGCTAGCGGGAGGACCCTCCAAGAGACCCAGTACTTC
D gene: TRBD2
clone size: many
J gene: TRBJ2-5
V gene: TRBV12-5

CDR3 protein: CASSLSQTQAGELFF
CDR3 DNA: TGTGCCAGCTCCTTGTCACAGACCCAGGCCGGGGAGCTGTTTTTT
D gene: NA
clone size: NA
J gene: TRBJ2-2
V gene: TRBV18

CDR3 protein: CASSQDRGNTEAFF
CDR3 DNA: TGCGCCAGCAGCCAAGATAGGGGGAACACTGAAGCTTTCTTT
D gene: NA
clone size: many
J gene: TRBJ1-1
V gene: TRBV4-3

CDR3 protein: CASSFSLRDGPYEQYF
CDR3 DNA: TGTGCCAGCAGTTTCAGCCTCAGGGACGGGCCCTACGAGCAGTACTTC
D gene: NA
clone size: few
J gene: TRBJ2-7
V gene: TRBV12-3/TRBV12-4

CDR3 protein: CASNQGPGAVYIQYF
CDR3 DNA: TGTGCCAGCAACCAGGGTCCCGGCGCGGTATACATTCAGTACTTC
D gene: NA
clone size: NA
J gene: TRBJ2-4
V gene: TRBV6-2/TRBV6-3

CDR3 protein: CATRTGYNEQFF
CDR3 DNA: TGTGCCACGCGGACAGGGTACAATGAGCAGTTCTTC
D gene: TRBD1
clone size: once
J gene: TRBJ2-1
V gene: TRBV19

CDR3 protein: CATSAYSADTQYF
CDR3 DNA: TGTGCCACCAGTGCCTATTCGGCAGATACGCAGTATTTT
D gene: NA
clone size: few
J gene: TRBJ2-3
V gene: TRBV24-1

CDR3 protein: CAISEGPPEGKTQYF
CDR3 DNA: TGTGCCATCAGTGAAGGGCCCCCGGAGGGAAAGACCCAGTACTTC
D gene: NA
clone size: NA
J gene: TRBJ2-5
V gene: TRBV10-3

CDR3 protein: CATILRAFNTEAFF
CDR3 DNA: TGTGCCACTATCCTGCGGGCCTTCAACACTGAAGCTTTCTTT
D gene: NA
clone size: many
J gene: TRBJ1-1
V gene: TRBV2

CDR3 protein: CASSEEQIAKNIQYF
CDR3 DNA: TGTGCCAGCAGTGAAGAACAGATAGCCAAAAACATTCAGTACTTC
D gene: NA
clone size: few
J gene: TRBJ2-4
V gene: TRBV2

CDR3 protein: CASRSGHYEQYF
CDR3 DNA: TGTGCCAGCAGGTCCGGCCACTACGAGCAGTACTTC
D gene: NA
clone size: many
J gene: TRBJ2-7
V gene: TRBV11-2

CDR3 protein: CASSSGLAGSYNEQFF
CDR3 DNA: TGTGCCAGCAGCTCAGGGTTAGCGGGCTCCTACAATGAGCAGTTCTTC
D gene: TRBD2
clone size: many
J gene: TRBJ2-1
V gene: TRBV11-3

CDR3 protein: CSAFHGNTGELFF
CDR3 DNA: TGCAGTGCTTTTCACGGGAACACCGGGGAGCTGTTTTTT
D gene: NA
clone size: few
J gene: TRBJ2-2
V gene: TRBV20-1

CDR3 protein: CASSASPPDRRPPQPQHF
CDR3 DNA: TGTGCCAGCAGCGCCTCGCCCCCGGACAGACGCCCACCTCAGCCCCAGCATTTT
D gene: NA
clone size: many
J gene: TRBJ1-5
V gene: TRBV5-8

CDR3 protein: CSVQNTGSGNTIYF
CDR3 DNA: TGCAGTGTCCAAAACACGGGCTCTGGAAACACCATATATTTT
D gene: NA
clone size: many
J gene: TRBJ1-3
V gene: TRBV20-1

CDR3 protein: CASSRWTGGLELFF
CDR3 DNA: TGTGCCAGCAGCCGTTGGACAGGGGGCTTGGAGCTGTTTTTT
D gene: TRBD1
clone size: many
J gene: TRBJ2-2
V gene: TRBV12-3/TRBV12-4

CDR3 protein: CASRLSTTNYGYTF
CDR3 DNA: TGTGCCAGCAGATTGAGTACCACTAACTATGGCTACACCTTC
D gene: NA
clone size: NA
J gene: TRBJ1-2
V gene: TRBV2

CDR3 protein: CASSGGWSNQPQHF
CDR3 DNA: TGTGCCAGCAGTGGGGGATGGAGCAATCAGCCCCAGCATTTT
D gene: NA
clone size: many
J gene: TRBJ1-5
V gene: TRBV28

CDR3 protein: CASSPRRDRGGTEAFF
CDR3 DNA: TGTGCCAGCAGTCCGAGGCGGGACAGGGGAGGCACTGAAGCTTTCTTT
D gene: TRBD1
clone size: NA
J gene: TRBJ1-1
V gene: TRBV6-1

CDR3 protein: CASIEDRATSPLHF
CDR3 DNA: TGTGCCAGCATCGAAGACAGGGCTACTTCACCCCTCCACTTT
D gene: TRBD1
clone size: many
J gene: TRBJ1-6
V gene: TRBV28

CDR3 protein: CASSLVGSDTDTQYF
CDR3 DNA: TGTGCCAGCAGCTTAGTGGGTAGCGACACAGATACGCAGTATTTT
D gene: NA
clone size: many
J gene: TRBJ2-3
V gene: TRBV11-2

CDR3 protein: CSATLAGGGGIQYF
CDR3 DNA: TGCAGTGCTACACTAGCGGGAGGGGGTGGCATTCAGTACTTC
D gene: TRBD2
clone size: NA
J gene: TRBJ2-4
V gene: TRBV20-1

CDR3 protein: CASSLDSAGSYEQYF
CDR3 DNA: TGTGCCAGCAGCTTAGATTCGGCAGGGAGCTACGAGCAGTACTTC
D gene: NA
clone size: NA
J gene: TRBJ2-7
V gene: TRBV11-3

CDR3 protein: CATSDAGKGNQPQHF
CDR3 DNA: TGTGCCACCAGTGATGCAGGGAAGGGCAATCAGCCCCAGCATTTT
D gene: NA
clone size: few
J gene: TRBJ1-5
V gene: TRBV24-1

CDR3 protein: CASSQDGTVVYEQYF
CDR3 DNA: TGCGCCAGCAGCCAAGATGGAACAGTGGTCTACGAGCAGTACTTC
D gene: NA
clone size: few
J gene: TRBJ2-7
V gene: TRBV4-3

CDR3 protein: CASPSRSGELFF
CDR3 DNA: TGTGCCAGCCCGTCGAGATCCGGGGAGCTGTTTTTT
D gene: NA
clone size: many
J gene: TRBJ2-2
V gene: TRBV28

CDR3 protein: CASSGSGIGETQYF
CDR3 DNA: TGTGCCAGCAGTGGTAGCGGGATTGGAGAGACCCAGTACTTC
D gene: TRBD2
clone size: many
J gene: TRBJ2-5
V gene: TRBV2

CDR3 protein: CASSLLAESSYNEQFF
CDR3 DNA: TGTGCCAGCAGTTTATTAGCTGAAAGCTCCTACAATGAGCAGTTCTTC
D gene: NA
clone size: many
J gene: TRBJ2-1
V gene: TRBV27

CDR3 protein: CASSLISGGRTGELFF
CDR3 DNA: TGTGCCAGCAGTTTAATCAGCGGGGGGAGGACCGGGGAGCTGTTTTTT
D gene: TRBD2
clone size: many
J gene: TRBJ2-2
V gene: TRBV28

CDR3 protein: CASSLTSGTGGINEQFF
CDR3 DNA: TGTGCCAGCAGCCTGACTTCCGGGACAGGGGGCATCAATGAGCAGTTCTTC
D gene: TRBD1
clone size: many
J gene: TRBJ2-1
V gene: TRBV7-2

CDR3 protein: CSARRREPGELFF
CDR3 DNA: TGCAGTGCACGCAGGCGGGAGCCCGGGGAGCTGTTTTTT
D gene: TRBD2
clone size: many
J gene: TRBJ2-2
V gene: TRBV20-1

CDR3 protein: CASSLVESPYEQYF
CDR3 DNA: TGCGCCAGCAGCTTAGTCGAGTCCCCCTACGAGCAGTACTTC
D gene: NA
clone size: few
J gene: TRBJ2-7
V gene: TRBV5-1

CDR3 protein: CASSRDGTNYGYTF
CDR3 DNA: TGTGCCAGCAGCCGGGACGGAACTAACTATGGCTACACCTTC
D gene: NA
clone size: many
J gene: TRBJ1-2
V gene: TRBV11-3

CDR3 protein: CATSDRHLQPQHF
CDR3 DNA: TGTGCCACCAGTGATCGACATCTCCAGCCCCAGCATTTT
D gene: NA
clone size: many
J gene: TRBJ1-5
V gene: TRBV24-1

CDR3 protein: CASSEGGGASYEQYF
CDR3 DNA: TGTGCCAGCAGTGAAGGTGGGGGGGCCTCCTACGAGCAGTACTTC
D gene: NA
clone size: many
J gene: TRBJ2-7
V gene: TRBV6-1

CDR3 protein: CSAPLGGSGYEQYF
CDR3 DNA: TGCAGTGCCCCCCTTGGCGGGAGCGGCTACGAGCAGTACTTC
D gene: TRBD2
clone size: few
J gene: TRBJ2-7
V gene: TRBV20-1

CDR3 protein: CASSLNGVGYTF
CDR3 DNA: TGTGCCAGCAGTTTAAACGGGGTGGGCTACACCTTC
D gene: NA
clone size: many
J gene: TRBJ1-2
V gene: TRBV27

CDR3 protein: CSLTREGHGANEQFF
CDR3 DNA: TGCAGTCTTACGCGGGAGGGCCACGGCGCAAATGAGCAGTTCTTC
D gene: TRBD2
clone size: many
J gene: TRBJ2-1
V gene: TRBV20-1

CDR3 protein: CASSSEGITGELFF
CDR3 DNA: TGTGCCAGCAGCTCTGAAGGGATCACCGGGGAGCTGTTTTTT
D gene: NA
clone size: many
J gene: TRBJ2-2
V gene: TRBV7-2

CDR3 protein: CASSEEGGVGNEQFF
CDR3 DNA: TGTGCCAGCAGTGAAGAGGGAGGGGTGGGCAATGAGCAGTTCTTC
D gene: TRBD2
clone size: NA
J gene: TRBJ2-1
V gene: TRBV2

CDR3 protein: CASSSQVMNTETFF
CDR3 DNA: TGCGCCAGCAGCTCACAGGTTATGAACACTGAAACTTTCTTT
D gene: NA
clone size: many
J gene: TRBJ1-1
V gene: TRBV5-1

CDR3 protein: CSAISGGMDTEAFF
CDR3 DNA: TGCAGTGCTATCTCCGGCGGGATGGACACTGAAGCTTTCTTT
D gene: NA
clone size: NA
J gene: TRBJ1-1
V gene: TRBV20-1

CDR3 protein: CASSLWTSGSSPYNEQFF
CDR3 DNA: TGTGCCAGCAGCCTTTGGACTAGCGGGAGTTCGCCTTACAATGAGCAGTTCTTC
D gene: TRBD2
clone size: few
J gene: TRBJ2-1
V gene: TRBV25-1

CDR3 protein: CASSLFKNTEAFF
CDR3 DNA: TGTGCCAGCAGTTTATTCAAGAACACTGAAGCTTTCTTT
D gene: NA
clone size: many
J gene: TRBJ1-1
V gene: TRBV27

CDR3 protein: CASNPQGLGTEAFF
CDR3 DNA: TGTGCCAGCAATCCACAGGGCTTGGGGACTGAAGCTTTCTTT
D gene: NA
clone size: many
J gene: TRBJ1-1
V gene: TRBV2

CDR3 protein: CASSRGSGAPYEQYF
CDR3 DNA: TGTGCCAGCAGTCGAGGGTCGGGGGCTCCCTACGAGCAGTACTTC
D gene: NA
clone size: few
J gene: TRBJ2-7
V gene: TRBV7-9

CDR3 protein: CASSMSRGPRSYNEQFF
CDR3 DNA: TGTGCCAGCAGTATGTCCCGGGGCCCTCGCTCCTACAATGAGCAGTTCTTC
D gene: NA
clone size: many
J gene: TRBJ2-1
V gene: TRBV6-1

CDR3 protein: CASRDPRTGWDTEAFF
CDR3 DNA: TGTGCCAGTAGGGACCCCCGAACAGGGTGGGACACTGAAGCTTTCTTT
D gene: NA
clone size: few
J gene: TRBJ1-1
V gene: TRBV19

CDR3 protein: CASSSNYRGYSTDTQYF
CDR3 DNA: TGTGCCAGCAGTTCCAATTACAGGGGATATAGCACAGATACGCAGTATTTT
D gene: TRBD1
clone size: many
J gene: TRBJ2-3
V gene: TRBV12-3/TRBV12-4